This T cell receptor beta chain was captured by sequencing in a study of T-cell memory formation after mild COVID-19. Looked up from germline, CDR1 is MNHEY and CDR2 is SMNVEV (reference sequence). V lost 6 bases, J lost 5 bases, and 31 bases lay in between. CDR3 length: 19 residues. TCRdb independently ran MiXCR on the 5' RACE reads; one entry per CDR3 protein. This sample has approximately 98,000 distinct CDR3 sequences, with roughly 19% found just once. V is TRBV27 and J is TRBJ1-1; D might be TRBD1 (6 bases). The TCR sequence derives from a man between 18 and 35 years old who had mild COVID-19 (a few samples of this study predate the infection). Cell type and time point are not known. Specimen: PBMCs or a T cell subset sorted from them (not recorded which). The CDR3 DNA reads as TGTGCCAGCAGAGGCGGCCGGCAGGGGATATTAGTAGCAGGGACTGAAGCTTTCTTT. The encoded protein is CASRGGRQGILVAGTEAFF.